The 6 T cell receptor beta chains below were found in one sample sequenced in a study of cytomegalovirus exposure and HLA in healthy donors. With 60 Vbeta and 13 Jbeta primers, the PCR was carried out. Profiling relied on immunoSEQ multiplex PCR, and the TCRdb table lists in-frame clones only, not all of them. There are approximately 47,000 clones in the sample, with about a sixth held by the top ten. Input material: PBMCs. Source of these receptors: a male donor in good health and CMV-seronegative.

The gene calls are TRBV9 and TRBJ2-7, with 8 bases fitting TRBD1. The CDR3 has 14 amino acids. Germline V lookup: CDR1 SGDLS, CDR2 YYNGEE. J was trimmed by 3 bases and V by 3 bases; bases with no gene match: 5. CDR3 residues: CASSATTGGYEQYF. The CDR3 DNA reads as TGTGCCAGCAGCGCCACTACAGGGGGCTACGAGCAGTACTTC.

This CDR3 is CASRDRPLLNTGELFF. Written as DNA, the CDR3 is TGTGCCAGTCGGGACAGGCCCCTCTTAAACACCGGGGAGCTGTTTTTT. The chain combines TRBV19 with TRBJ2-2; 8 bases line up with TRBD1. The germline V gene has CDR1 LNHDA and CDR2 SQIVND (reference sequence). The CDR3 consists of 16 residues. Unmatched junction bases numbered 10, after V lost 8 bases and J lost 2 bases.

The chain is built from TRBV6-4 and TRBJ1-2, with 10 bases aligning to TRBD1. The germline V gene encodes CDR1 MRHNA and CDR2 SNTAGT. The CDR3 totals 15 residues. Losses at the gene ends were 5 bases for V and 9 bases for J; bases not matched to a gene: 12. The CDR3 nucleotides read TGTGCCAGCAGTCCAGACGGGACAGGGGTTGGGCGCTACACCTTC. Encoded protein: CASSPDGTGVGRYTF.

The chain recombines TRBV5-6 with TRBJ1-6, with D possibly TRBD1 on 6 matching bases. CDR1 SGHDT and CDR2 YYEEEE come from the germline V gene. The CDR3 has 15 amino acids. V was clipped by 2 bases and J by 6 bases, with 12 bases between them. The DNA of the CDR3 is TGTGCCAGCAGCTTTTCAGGCAGGGGTAATTCACCCCTCCACTTT. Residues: CASSFSGRGNSPLHF. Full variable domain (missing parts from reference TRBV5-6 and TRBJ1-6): DAGVTQSPTHLIKTRGQQVTLRCSPKSGHDTVSWYQQALGQGPQFIFQYYEEEERQRGNFPDRFSGHQFPNYSSELNVNALLLGDSALYLCASSFSGRGNSPLHFGNGTRLTVT.

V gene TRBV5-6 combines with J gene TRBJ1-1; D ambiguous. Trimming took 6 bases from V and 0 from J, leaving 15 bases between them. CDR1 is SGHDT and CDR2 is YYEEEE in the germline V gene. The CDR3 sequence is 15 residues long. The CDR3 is CASNRDQVMNTEAFF. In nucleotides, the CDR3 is TGTGCCAGCAATCGAGATCAGGTTATGAACACTGAAGCTTTCTTT.

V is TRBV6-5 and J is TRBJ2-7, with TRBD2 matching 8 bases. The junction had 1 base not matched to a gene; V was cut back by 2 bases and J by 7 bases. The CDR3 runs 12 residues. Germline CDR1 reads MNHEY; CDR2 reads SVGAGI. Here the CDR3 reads CASSYGGGEQYF. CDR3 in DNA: TGTGCCAGCAGTTACGGCGGGGGGGAGCAGTACTTC.